This is a list of T cell receptor beta chains from one sample in a study of T-cell memory formation after mild COVID-19. From the 5' RACE reads, TCRdb called clonotypes with MiXCR, one entry per CDR3 protein. This table holds roughly 610,000 distinct CDR3 sequences, around 16% found once. The sequenced sample was PBMCs or a T cell subset sorted from them (not recorded which). These receptors were obtained from an adult woman who had mild COVID-19 (a few samples of this study predate the infection). Cell type and time point are not known. The CDR3 runs from the conserved cysteine through the conserved F or W. Each record gives: J gene, V gene, clone size, D gene, CDR3 protein, CDR3 DNA. A D gene is named only where the DNA matches it firmly. Clone size is given for some rows only: seen once, a few or many times, or a class if the clone is expanded.

J gene: TRBJ2-3
V gene: TRBV3-1
clone size: few
D gene: .
CDR3 protein: CASSLYWDTDTQYF
CDR3 DNA: TGTGCCAGCAGCCTGTATTGGGACACAGATACGCAGTATTTT

J gene: TRBJ1-4
V gene: TRBV2
clone size: .
D gene: .
CDR3 protein: CASRTGPGVEKLFF
CDR3 DNA: TGTGCCAGCAGAACCGGGCCAGGGGTCGAAAAACTGTTTTTT

J gene: TRBJ1-3
V gene: TRBV20-1
clone size: .
D gene: TRBD1
CDR3 protein: CSARVGGQGAYTIYF
CDR3 DNA: TGCAGTGCTAGAGTTGGCGGACAGGGGGCTTACACCATATATTTT

J gene: TRBJ2-1
V gene: TRBV7-7
clone size: many
D gene: TRBD1
CDR3 protein: CASSSDRGNEQFF
CDR3 DNA: TGTGCTAGCAGCTCTGACAGGGGGAATGAGCAGTTCTTC

J gene: TRBJ1-1
V gene: TRBV20-1
clone size: .
D gene: TRBD1
CDR3 protein: CSARDWTGSEAFF
CDR3 DNA: TGCAGTGCTAGAGATTGGACAGGGAGTGAGGCTTTCTTT

J gene: TRBJ2-7
V gene: TRBV20-1
clone size: many
D gene: .
CDR3 protein: CSLLSSYEQYF
CDR3 DNA: TGCAGCCTCCTGAGCTCCTACGAGCAGTACTTC

J gene: TRBJ2-2
V gene: TRBV5-1
clone size: .
D gene: TRBD1
CDR3 protein: CASSLPTGAGELFF
CDR3 DNA: TGCGCCAGCAGCTTACCCACAGGGGCCGGGGAGCTGTTTTTT

J gene: TRBJ2-3
V gene: TRBV19
clone size: .
D gene: .
CDR3 protein: CASSITPDTQYF
CDR3 DNA: TGTGCCAGTAGTATAACACCAGATACGCAGTATTTT

J gene: TRBJ2-7
V gene: TRBV29-1
clone size: .
D gene: .
CDR3 protein: CSVVEYEQYF
CDR3 DNA: TGCAGCGTTGTAGAGTACGAGCAGTACTTC

J gene: TRBJ1-2
V gene: TRBV7-9
clone size: .
D gene: .
CDR3 protein: CASSLAVRVRGYTF
CDR3 DNA: TGTGCCAGCAGCTTAGCGGTCAGGGTTCGAGGCTACACCTTC

J gene: TRBJ1-2
V gene: TRBV5-1
clone size: .
D gene: .
CDR3 protein: CASSLDLSNYGYTF
CDR3 DNA: TGCGCCAGCAGCTTGGATCTTTCTAACTATGGCTACACCTTC

J gene: TRBJ1-2
V gene: TRBV19
clone size: few
D gene: TRBD1
CDR3 protein: CASRDRPAWGYTF
CDR3 DNA: TGTGCCAGTCGGGACAGGCCCGCTTGGGGCTACACCTTC

J gene: TRBJ2-7
V gene: TRBV9
clone size: few
D gene: TRBD2
CDR3 protein: CASSVASASGSSEQYF
CDR3 DNA: TGTGCCAGCAGCGTAGCTTCAGCTAGCGGGAGTAGCGAGCAGTACTTC

J gene: TRBJ2-4
V gene: TRBV3-1
clone size: few
D gene: TRBD2
CDR3 protein: CASSQIAGGLKNIQYF
CDR3 DNA: TGTGCCAGCAGCCAAATAGCGGGGGGGCTGAAAAACATTCAGTACTTC

J gene: TRBJ2-1
V gene: TRBV18
clone size: few
D gene: TRBD2
CDR3 protein: CASSLSQTSGAYNEQFF
CDR3 DNA: TGTGCCAGCTCACTTAGCCAAACTAGCGGAGCGTACAATGAGCAGTTCTTC

J gene: TRBJ2-7
V gene: TRBV7-9
clone size: many
D gene: .
CDR3 protein: CASSLSSYEQYF
CDR3 DNA: TGTGCCAGCAGCTTAAGCTCCTACGAGCAGTACTTC

J gene: TRBJ2-7
V gene: TRBV11-2
clone size: .
D gene: .
CDR3 protein: CASSLVSEQYF
CDR3 DNA: TGTGCCAGCAGCCTGGTTTCTGAGCAGTACTTC

J gene: TRBJ2-2
V gene: TRBV9
clone size: many
D gene: TRBD2
CDR3 protein: CASSAGPRGDAGELFF
CDR3 DNA: TGTGCCAGCAGCGCCGGGCCCCGGGGGGACGCCGGGGAGCTGTTTTTT

J gene: TRBJ1-5
V gene: TRBV3-1
clone size: many
D gene: .
CDR3 protein: CASSQDRGQPQHF
CDR3 DNA: TGCGCCAGCAGCCAAGATCGAGGGCAGCCCCAGCATTTT

J gene: TRBJ1-3
V gene: TRBV12-3/TRBV12-4
clone size: few
D gene: .
CDR3 protein: CASRHPQGKAGNTIYF
CDR3 DNA: TGTGCCAGCAGGCACCCGCAGGGGAAAGCTGGAAACACCATATATTTT

J gene: TRBJ2-3
V gene: TRBV11-2
clone size: .
D gene: TRBD2
CDR3 protein: CASSSIAGRDFQYF
CDR3 DNA: TGTGCCAGCAGCTCAATAGCGGGTCGGGATTTTCAGTATTTT

J gene: TRBJ2-3
V gene: TRBV7-9
clone size: .
D gene: TRBD2
CDR3 protein: CASSSSSGASTDTQYF
CDR3 DNA: TGTGCCAGCAGCTCCTCTAGCGGGGCTAGCACAGATACGCAGTATTTT

J gene: TRBJ2-1
V gene: TRBV9
clone size: .
D gene: TRBD2
CDR3 protein: CASSVVSSGSNEQFF
CDR3 DNA: TGTGCCAGCAGCGTAGTCTCTAGCGGGAGCAATGAGCAGTTCTTC

J gene: TRBJ2-1
V gene: TRBV12-3/TRBV12-4
clone size: .
D gene: .
CDR3 protein: CASGQQNTYNEQFF
CDR3 DNA: TGTGCCAGCGGGCAGCAGAACACCTACAATGAGCAGTTCTTC

J gene: TRBJ2-1
V gene: TRBV18
clone size: few
D gene: .
CDR3 protein: CASSPLEGGQGEQFF
CDR3 DNA: TGTGCCAGCTCGCCCCTTGAGGGCGGGCAGGGTGAGCAGTTCTTC

J gene: TRBJ2-1
V gene: TRBV7-8
clone size: .
D gene: .
CDR3 protein: CASTIRGTELVRQFF
CDR3 DNA: TGTGCCAGCACCATCCGGGGGACGGAACTCGTTAGGCAGTTCTTC

J gene: TRBJ1-2
V gene: TRBV7-2
clone size: few
D gene: .
CDR3 protein: CASSLAGGADYGYTF
CDR3 DNA: TGTGCCAGCAGCTTAGCGGGGGGGGCGGACTATGGCTACACCTTC

J gene: TRBJ2-5
V gene: TRBV9
clone size: few
D gene: .
CDR3 protein: CASSVGTLETQYF
CDR3 DNA: TGTGCCAGCAGCGTAGGGACCCTAGAGACCCAGTACTTC

J gene: TRBJ2-7
V gene: TRBV6-5
clone size: .
D gene: .
CDR3 protein: CASSYSRRATNRGGYEQYF
CDR3 DNA: TGTGCCAGCAGTTACTCTCGAAGAGCCACCAACAGGGGAGGCTACGAGCAGTACTTC

J gene: TRBJ2-6
V gene: TRBV29-1
clone size: .
D gene: TRBD1
CDR3 protein: CSVAKGQGAGANVLTF
CDR3 DNA: TGCAGCGTTGCGAAAGGACAGGGGGCTGGGGCCAACGTCCTGACTTTC

J gene: TRBJ2-3
V gene: TRBV4-1
clone size: few
D gene: TRBD1
CDR3 protein: CASSQHGQGTDTQYF
CDR3 DNA: TGCGCCAGCAGCCAACACGGACAGGGCACAGATACGCAGTATTTT

J gene: TRBJ2-7
V gene: TRBV7-9
clone size: .
D gene: TRBD1
CDR3 protein: CASSLAGQGGGGEYF
CDR3 DNA: TGTGCCAGCAGCTTAGCGGGACAGGGTGGAGGAGGCGAGTACTTC

J gene: TRBJ1-2
V gene: TRBV10-3
clone size: .
D gene: .
CDR3 protein: CAISESVNYGYTF
CDR3 DNA: TGTGCCATCAGTGAGTCTGTTAACTATGGCTACACCTTC

J gene: TRBJ1-4
V gene: TRBV18
clone size: .
D gene: TRBD1
CDR3 protein: CASSPLTGTAEKLFF
CDR3 DNA: TGTGCCAGCTCACCATTGACAGGGACGGCTGAAAAACTGTTTTTT

J gene: TRBJ2-1
V gene: TRBV6-2/TRBV6-3
clone size: few
D gene: TRBD1
CDR3 protein: CASSLTSGTGKQNEQFF
CDR3 DNA: TGTGCCAGCAGCCTAACTTCCGGGACAGGGAAGCAAAATGAGCAGTTCTTC

J gene: TRBJ1-6
V gene: TRBV15
clone size: .
D gene: .
CDR3 protein: CATSRSWDSSSYNSPLHF
CDR3 DNA: TGTGCCACCAGCAGAAGCTGGGACTCAAGCTCCTATAATTCACCCCTCCACTTT

J gene: TRBJ2-3
V gene: TRBV6-5
clone size: .
D gene: .
CDR3 protein: CASSSQVDTQYF
CDR3 DNA: TGTGCCAGCAGTTCCCAAGTAGATACGCAGTATTTT

J gene: TRBJ2-5
V gene: TRBV24-1
clone size: .
D gene: .
CDR3 protein: CATGDGAEETQYF
CDR3 DNA: TGTGCCACGGGCGACGGAGCCGAAGAGACCCAGTACTTC

J gene: TRBJ2-5
V gene: TRBV6-2/TRBV6-3
clone size: .
D gene: .
CDR3 protein: CASSYRDIGETQYF
CDR3 DNA: TGTGCCAGCAGTTACCGGGATATAGGGGAGACCCAGTACTTC

J gene: TRBJ2-1
V gene: TRBV7-8
clone size: many
D gene: .
CDR3 protein: CATGTFNEQFF
CDR3 DNA: TGTGCCACGGGGACCTTCAATGAGCAGTTCTTC

J gene: TRBJ1-2
V gene: TRBV12-3/TRBV12-4
clone size: .
D gene: TRBD1
CDR3 protein: CASRQDRVFYGYTF
CDR3 DNA: TGTGCCAGCAGGCAAGACAGGGTCTTTTATGGCTACACCTTC

J gene: TRBJ1-2
V gene: TRBV12-3/TRBV12-4
clone size: many
D gene: TRBD1
CDR3 protein: CASRGQVINTF
CDR3 DNA: TGTGCCAGCAGGGGACAGGTCATCAACACCTTC

J gene: TRBJ1-2
V gene: TRBV19
clone size: .
D gene: TRBD1
CDR3 protein: CASQWDRGLNYGYTF
CDR3 DNA: TGTGCCAGTCAATGGGACAGGGGGCTCAACTATGGCTACACCTTC

J gene: TRBJ1-1
V gene: TRBV15
clone size: .
D gene: .
CDR3 protein: CATSRDRGAGTEAFF
CDR3 DNA: TGTGCCACCAGCAGGGACCGGGGGGCTGGGACTGAAGCTTTCTTT

J gene: TRBJ2-3
V gene: TRBV6-2/TRBV6-3
clone size: .
D gene: .
CDR3 protein: CASSYSGLPPTDTQYF
CDR3 DNA: TGTGCCAGCAGTTACTCCGGACTGCCCCCCACAGATACGCAGTATTTT

J gene: TRBJ2-7
V gene: TRBV12-3/TRBV12-4
clone size: .
D gene: .
CDR3 protein: CASSLFGTNYYEQYF
CDR3 DNA: TGTGCCAGCAGTTTATTCGGGACAAACTACTACGAGCAGTACTTC

J gene: TRBJ2-7
V gene: TRBV4-2
clone size: .
D gene: .
CDR3 protein: CASSQDQVSYEQYF
CDR3 DNA: TGTGCCAGCAGCCAAGATCAGGTCTCCTACGAGCAGTACTTC

J gene: TRBJ2-5
V gene: TRBV7-2
clone size: .
D gene: .
CDR3 protein: CASSYNGAGETQYF
CDR3 DNA: TGTGCCAGCAGTTACAATGGGGCCGGGGAGACCCAGTACTTC

J gene: TRBJ2-1
V gene: TRBV19
clone size: .
D gene: TRBD2
CDR3 protein: CASSRRLAGRDEQFF
CDR3 DNA: TGTGCCAGTAGCAGAAGACTAGCCGGTCGGGATGAGCAGTTCTTC

J gene: TRBJ1-5
V gene: TRBV4-2
clone size: many
D gene: .
CDR3 protein: CASSQERGGNQPQHF
CDR3 DNA: TGTGCCAGCAGCCAAGAACGGGGGGGCAATCAGCCCCAGCATTTT

J gene: TRBJ2-3
V gene: TRBV7-9
clone size: .
D gene: .
CDR3 protein: CASSLWRTDTQYF
CDR3 DNA: TGTGCCAGCAGCTTATGGAGAACAGATACGCAGTATTTT

J gene: TRBJ1-5
V gene: TRBV29-1
clone size: .
D gene: .
CDR3 protein: CSVAEPNQPQHF
CDR3 DNA: TGCAGCGTTGCTGAGCCCAATCAGCCCCAGCATTTT

J gene: TRBJ1-1
V gene: TRBV13
clone size: few
D gene: .
CDR3 protein: CASSPREGEAFF
CDR3 DNA: TGTGCCAGCAGCCCCCGTGAGGGTGAAGCTTTCTTT

J gene: TRBJ2-3
V gene: TRBV2
clone size: few
D gene: .
CDR3 protein: CASSNGQVGTDTQYF
CDR3 DNA: TGTGCCAGCAGTAACGGGCAGGTCGGCACAGATACGCAGTATTTT

J gene: TRBJ2-1
V gene: TRBV4-1
clone size: few
D gene: TRBD2
CDR3 protein: CASSQDWSGGNNEQFF
CDR3 DNA: TGCGCCAGCAGCCAAGATTGGAGCGGGGGCAACAATGAGCAGTTCTTC

J gene: TRBJ2-5
V gene: TRBV18
clone size: many
D gene: TRBD1
CDR3 protein: CASSPVTGAQQETQYF
CDR3 DNA: TGTGCCAGCTCACCAGTTACAGGGGCGCAACAAGAGACCCAGTACTTC

J gene: TRBJ2-7
V gene: TRBV24-1
clone size: .
D gene: TRBD1
CDR3 protein: CATSDHDRAYEQYF
CDR3 DNA: TGTGCCACCAGTGACCACGACAGGGCCTACGAGCAGTACTTC